The 30 T cell receptor beta chains in this list originate from one sample, sequenced in a study of vaccination effects on CD4 cells after COVID-19. Repertoires were generated with immunoSEQ multiplex PCR, while TCRdb's copy carries only in-frame clones and drops some. Of around 47,000 clones in the sample, more than 60% were seen once. Their cognate antigens are unknown. ViraFEST used viral peptide pools to expand antigen-specific CD4+ T cells before sequencing. The culture ran for about 10 days, and then CD4+ T cells were isolated. By PCR, the person was confirmed to have had SARS-CoV-2 infection between March and December 2020. The starting material was CD4+ T cells from PBMCs cultured with a peptide pool, obtained before COVID-19 vaccination. The receptor source for this set is a human donor who had a prior SARS-CoV-2 infection.

The chain combines TRBV3-1 (or the pseudogene TRBV3-2) with TRBJ1-6; D perhaps matches TRBD1 (5 bases). The CDR3 loop spans 13 amino acids. V lost 8 bases and J lost 10, with 15 bases in between. The germline V gene encodes CDR1 LGHDT and CDR2 YNNKEL (reference sequence). The CDR3 DNA reads TGTGCCAGCTCCGCGGACACAAAGTCACCCCTCCACTTT. Amino acid sequence: CASSADTKSPLHF.

This clone has just a few counts. The V call is TRBV2, the J call TRBJ2-3; 10 nucleotides match TRBD1. Unmatched junction bases numbered 4, after V lost 6 bases and J lost 4 bases. Germline assignment: CDR1 SNHLY and CDR2 FYNNEI. The CDR3 loop spans 14 amino acids. The CDR3, as DNA: TGTGCCAGCAGGCGGACAGGGGGGGCAGATACGCAGTATTTT. Amino acid sequence: CASRRTGGADTQYF.

This clone was picked up a small number of times. The J gene is TRBJ2-2, the V gene TRBV13; D gene unclear. Germline V gene data show CDR1 as PRHDT and CDR2 as FYEKMQ (reference sequence). The V gene lost 5 bases and the J gene lost 6 bases, with 7 bases spanning the gap. The CDR3 runs to 12 residues. CDR3 sequence reads: CASSRTSGELFF. DNA of the CDR3: TGTGCCAGCAGCCGCACATCCGGGGAGCTGTTTTTT.

The rearrangement links TRBV18 to TRBJ2-5; D is ambiguous. This CDR3 is built from 13 residues. Germline CDR1 and CDR2: KGHSH and LQKENI. V was pared by 2 bases and J by 5 bases, with 9 bases between. The CDR3 spells CASSPRVPETQYF. The DNA of the CDR3 is TGTGCCAGCTCACCAAGGGTTCCGGAGACCCAGTACTTC. The variable domain in full, completed from reference TRBV18 and TRBJ2-5, reads NAGVMQNPRHLVRRRGQEARLRCSPMKGHSHVYWYRQLPEEGLKFMVYLQKENIIDESGMPKERFSAEFPKEGPSILRIQQVVRGDSAAYFCASSPRVPETQYFGPGTRLLVL.

V and J are TRBV29-1 and TRBJ2-4, with TRBD1 identical over 7 bases. V shed 5 bases and J 11 bases; nucleotides not matched to a gene: 12. The CDR3 loop spans 13 amino acids. Per germline, CDR1 SQVTM and CDR2 ANQGSEA. The CDR3 reads CSVLRRTGDFQYF. The CDR3 coding sequence is TGCAGCGTTTTACGTAGGACAGGTGACTTTCAGTACTTC. The full variable domain, its missing parts supplied by reference TRBV29-1 and TRBJ2-4, is SAVISQKPSRDICQRGTSLTIQCQVDSQVTMMFWYRQQPGQSLTLIATANQGSEATYESGFVIDKFPISRPNLTFSTLTVSNMSPEDSSIYLCSVLRRTGDFQYFGAGTRLSVL.

The CDR3 region has the DNA TGTGCCAGCAGCTTAGAGGGCACTGTTAATGAAGCTTTCTTT. Translated: CASSLEGTVNEAFF. The chain recombines TRBV11-2 with TRBJ1-1; D unresolved. This CDR3 has 14 amino acids. Trimming removed 0 bases from V and 7 bases from J, with 12 bases in between. The germline gives CDR1 SGHAT, CDR2 FQNNGV.

The chain combines TRBV19 with TRBJ2-1; weak D call: TRBD2 (5 bases). Germline V gene sequence: CDR1 LNHDA, CDR2 SQIVND (reference sequence). V lost 3 bases, J lost 8 bases, and 11 bases lay in between. This CDR3 is 13 amino acids long. CDR3 nucleotides: TGTGCCAGTAGTATTACGGGGAGCGATGAGCAGTTCTTC. This encodes CASSITGSDEQFF.

V and J are TRBV29-1 and TRBJ1-1; D is uncertain. CDR3 length equals 12 residues. With 5 bases removed from V and 2 bases from J, the gap between germline ends came to 9 bases. Per the germline V gene, CDR1 is SQVTM and CDR2 is ANQGSEA. In DNA, the CDR3 is TGCAGCGTTCGCGAAGACAACACTGAAGCTTTCTTT. It codes for CSVREDNTEAFF. Looking up the rest from reference TRBV29-1 and TRBJ1-1 gives the full variable domain: SAVISQKPSRDICQRGTSLTIQCQVDSQVTMMFWYRQQPGQSLTLIATANQGSEATYESGFVIDKFPISRPNLTFSTLTVSNMSPEDSSIYLCSVREDNTEAFFGQGTRLTVV.

This chain joins TRBV18 and TRBJ2-5; perhaps TRBD1 as D (6 bases). The V end lost 4 bases, the J end lost 1 base, and 13 bases lay between the germline ends. The germline CDR1 and CDR2 sequences are KGHSH and LQKENI. This CDR3 contains 15 residues. CDR3 in DNA: TGTGCCAGCTCACTTGACTTGACAGGCCAAGAGACCCAGTACTTC. It is translated as CASSLDLTGQETQYF.

The CDR3 DNA sequence: TGTGCCAGCGCAGGGGTAAAGGGCAAAAACATTCAGTACTTC. Amino acids: CASAGVKGKNIQYF. The V call is TRBV11-2, the J call TRBJ2-4; perhaps TRBD1 as D (6 bases). Trimming pared 8 bases from V and 3 bases from J, leaving 14 bases between. CDR3 size: 14 residues. Germline V gene sequence: CDR1 SGHAT, CDR2 FQNNGV. The whole variable domain, remainder taken from reference TRBV11-2 and TRBJ2-4, is EAGVAQSPRYKIIEKRQSVAFWCNPISGHATLYWYQQILGQGPKLLIQFQNNGVVDDSQLPKDRFSAERLKGVDSTLKIQPAKLEDSAVYLCASAGVKGKNIQYFGAGTRLSVL.

The chain carries TRBV4-1 and TRBJ1-2, with D tentatively TRBD1 (6 bases). This CDR3 has 17 residues. Germline V gene data show CDR1 as MGHRA and CDR2 as YSYEKL. Trimming took off 0 bases at V and 6 bases at J, with 20 bases between the two ends. CDR3 sequence reads: CASSQESPRPGENGYTF. CDR3 sequence (DNA): TGCGCCAGCAGCCAAGAATCCCCAAGGCCAGGGGAGAATGGCTACACCTTC.

The chain combines TRBV7-2 with TRBJ1-2; D gene unclear. Per the germline V gene, CDR1 is SGHTA and CDR2 is FQGNSA. CDR3 length: 12 residues. Trimming left V 5 bases short and J 7 bases short, with 11 bases between. CDR3 DNA: TGTGCCAGCAGCGGCAACAGTGGTGGCTACACCTTC. Amino acids: CASSGNSGGYTF. Supplemented by reference TRBV7-2 and TRBJ1-2, the full variable domain reads GAGVSQSPSNKVTEKGKDVELRCDPISGHTALYWYRQSLGQGLEFLIYFQGNSAPDKSGLPSDRFSAERTGGSVSTLTIQRTQQEDSAVYLCASSGNSGGYTFGSGTRLTVV.

This sequence joins TRBV2 and TRBJ2-5, with D perhaps being TRBD1 or TRBD2 (5 bases each). The germline V gene has CDR1 SNHLY and CDR2 FYNNEI. Deletions cut 6 bases from V and 2 bases from J, with 13 bases between. The CDR3 loop spans 14 amino acids. This CDR3 is CASRGVPGQETQYF. In nucleotides, the CDR3 is TGTGCCAGCAGGGGGGTGCCGGGGCAAGAGACCCAGTACTTC.

This chain connects TRBV11-3 to TRBJ2-1; D is possibly TRBD2 (5 bases). V lost 0 bases and J 9 bases, leaving 6 bases between the germline ends. The CDR3 length is 12 residues. Germline V gives CDR1 SGHNT, CDR2 YENEEA. The chain's CDR3 is CASSLDRGEQFF. The CDR3 coding sequence is TGTGCCAGCAGCTTAGATCGGGGTGAGCAGTTCTTC. The full variable domain, in which reference TRBV11-3 and TRBJ2-1 provide the parts outside the CDR3, is EAGVVQSPRYKIIEKKQPVAFWCNPISGHNTLYWYLQNLGQGPELLIRYENEEAVDDSQLPKDRFSAERLKGVDSTLKIQPAELGDSAVYLCASSLDRGEQFFGPGTRLTVL.

This rearrangement joins TRBV15 to TRBJ1-2, with D hard to call. In germline, CDR1 is LNHNV, CDR2 YYDKDF (reference sequence). V was shortened by 4 bases and J by 7 bases, with 10 bases between the two germline ends. The CDR3 totals 12 residues. The CDR3 bases are TGTGCCACCAGCACGTCCGCCGTTGGCTACACCTTC. Residues: CATSTSAVGYTF.

The V gene is TRBV4-1, the J gene TRBJ2-7; 10 bases map to TRBD1. The CDR3 totals 16 residues. Germline-derived CDR1 and CDR2 are MGHRA and YSYEKL. V gave up 4 bases and J gave up 6 bases; unmatched junction bases: 12. CDR3 sequence reads: CASSPGQGKLSFEQYF. The CDR3 DNA follows: TGCGCCAGCAGCCCGGGACAGGGGAAGTTAAGTTTCGAGCAGTACTTC.

V gene TRBV24-1 combines with J gene TRBJ2-5, with D perhaps matching TRBD2 (6 bases). V was shortened by 5 bases and J by 3 bases, with 15 bases between the two germline ends. The CDR3 is 15 amino acids. Looked up from germline, CDR1 is KGHDR and CDR2 is SFDVKD. CDR3 DNA sequence: TGTGCCACCAGTGTTTTTCGGCGGGGAAAAGAGACCCAGTACTTC. It translates to CATSVFRRGKETQYF.

This clone was seen just once. This chain uses TRBV7-9 with TRBJ2-3, with TRBD1 matching over 9 bases. The germline gives CDR1 SEHNR, CDR2 FQNEAQ (reference sequence). CDR3 length equals 16 residues. J lost 2 bases, V lost 5 bases, and 8 bases had no gene match. The CDR3 nucleotides are TGTGCCAGCAGCCCACTTTGGACAGGGGCCACAGATACGCAGTATTTT. This gives the protein CASSPLWTGATDTQYF.

Written as DNA, the CDR3 is TGTGCCACCAGTGATTTTACTCTCTACCCATCCGGGGAGCTGTTTTTT. Translated, it gives CATSDFTLYPSGELFF. The chain couples TRBV24-1 to TRBJ2-2; D is ambiguous. Germline CDR1 KGHDR, CDR2 SFDVKD. V lost 1 base to trimming and J lost 6 bases, with 14 bases between them. There are 16 residues in the CDR3.

The chain is built from TRBV4-3 and TRBJ2-5, with 8 bases matching TRBD1. This CDR3 spans 16 amino acids. Germline CDR1 and CDR2: LGHNA and YSLEER. V lost 1 base to trimming and J lost 7 bases; unmatched junction nucleotides: 11. CDR3 sequence reads: CASSQAGFGQGVTQYF. In DNA form, the CDR3 reads TGCGCCAGCAGCCAAGCCGGGTTCGGACAGGGTGTGACCCAGTACTTC.

The chain is built from TRBV6-1 and TRBJ2-5; D not certain. The CDR3 length is 11 residues. The ends were cut back, 6 bases at V and 5 bases at J, with 7 bases in the middle. The germline V gene encodes CDR1 MNHNS and CDR2 SASEGT. CDR3 DNA sequence: TGTGCCAGCAGCGTGGCTGAGACCCAGTACTTC. Translating gives CASSVAETQYF.

J is TRBJ2-3 and V is TRBV19, with 7 bases aligning to TRBD2. The CDR3 extends over 15 amino acids. From germline, CDR1 is LNHDA and CDR2 SQIVND (reference sequence). With 3 bases clipped from V and 3 bases from J, the junction kept 6 bases outside the gene matches. The CDR3 coding sequence is TGTGCCAGTAGTATGTGGCGCGGGGGAACAGATACGCAGTATTTT. This translates into CASSMWRGGTDTQYF. Full variable domain (rest looked up from reference TRBV19 and TRBJ2-3): DGGITQSPKYLFRKEGQNVTLSCEQNLNHDAMYWYRQDPGQGLRLIYYSQIVNDFQKGDIAEGYSVSREKKESFPLTVTSAQKNPTAFYLCASSMWRGGTDTQYFGPGTRLTVL.

This clone occurred a few times. CDR3 loop: CASSLAPGYSGNTIYF. The CDR3 DNA reads as TGTGCCAGCAGCTTAGCCCCCGGTTACTCTGGAAACACCATATATTTT. The genes are TRBV7-6 and TRBJ1-3, with D uncertain. The germline V gene encodes CDR1 SGHVS and CDR2 FNYEAQ. This CDR3 has 16 amino acids. V gave up 0 bases and J gave up 0 bases, with 9 bases separating them.

The V and J genes are TRBV5-1 and TRBJ2-5; 9 bases line up with TRBD1. The CDR3 contains 14 residues. In germline, CDR1 is SGHRS, CDR2 YFSETQ. The trim removed 4 bases at V and 2 bases at J, leaving 3 bases unmatched. The CDR3 spells CASSGQGKQETQYF. CDR3 DNA: TGCGCCAGCAGCGGACAGGGGAAACAAGAGACCCAGTACTTC.

The V gene is TRBV10-3, the J gene TRBJ2-3, with 15 bases identical to TRBD2. This CDR3 spans 16 amino acids. Germline V gene data show CDR1 as ENHRY and CDR2 as SYGVKD. Losses at the gene ends were 6 bases for V and 3 bases for J; bases not matched to a gene: 4. CDR3 in amino acids: CAISPGLAGGTDTQYF. The CDR3 coding sequence is TGTGCCATCAGCCCGGGACTAGCGGGAGGTACAGATACGCAGTATTTT.

The chain joins TRBV2 to TRBJ1-5; 7 nucleotides match TRBD1. CDR1 is SNHLY and CDR2 is FYNNEI in the germline V gene. Trimming removed 5 bases from V and 9 bases from J; junction bases left unmatched: 7. The CDR3 sequence is 13 residues long. The CDR3: CASSLGQERPQHF. The CDR3, as DNA: TGTGCCAGCAGTTTAGGACAGGAACGGCCCCAGCATTTT.

This clone was seen a few times. The V and J genes are TRBV5-1 and TRBJ2-2; 8 nucleotides match TRBD1. CDR1 and CDR2 from the germline V gene are SGHRS and YFSETQ. J was trimmed by 6 bases and V by 0 bases; bases with no gene match: 7. The CDR3 is 16 residues long. CDR3 DNA: TGCGCCAGCAGCTTGGCCAACAGGGGGTTGGCCGGGGAGCTGTTTTTT. Protein: CASSLANRGLAGELFF.

The chain links TRBV5-1 to TRBJ2-7, with D perhaps matching TRBD2 (7 bases). This CDR3 contains 18 residues. The germline V gene encodes CDR1 SGHRS and CDR2 YFSETQ. V lost 0 bases, J lost 2 bases, and 21 bases lay in between. The CDR3 region is CASSLGGGADPWAYEQYF. In DNA form, the CDR3 reads TGCGCCAGCAGCTTGGGGGGGGGCGCGGATCCGTGGGCCTACGAGCAGTACTTC.

The table lists this clone with a few counts. The CDR3 loop reads CASSPHPAGANSPLHF. CDR3 coding DNA: TGTGCCAGCAGCCCACACCCAGCAGGGGCCAATTCACCCCTCCACTTT. The chain links TRBV5-5 to TRBJ1-6; maybe TRBD1 (6 bases). From germline, CDR1 is SGHKS and CDR2 YYEKEE (reference sequence). CDR3 length: 16 amino acids. Trimming shortened V by 4 bases and J by 7 bases, and 18 bases separated the two germline ends.

This rearrangement joins TRBV3-1 (or the pseudogene TRBV3-2) to TRBJ2-2, with 8 bases identical to TRBD2. The CDR3 is 15 amino acids. V shed 3 bases and J 5 bases; nucleotides not matched to a gene: 5. Germline-derived CDR1 and CDR2 are LGHDT and YNNKEL (reference sequence). CDR3 nucleotide sequence: TGTGCCAGCAGCCAGGGACTAGGTACGACCGGGGAGCTGTTTTTT. It translates to CASSQGLGTTGELFF.